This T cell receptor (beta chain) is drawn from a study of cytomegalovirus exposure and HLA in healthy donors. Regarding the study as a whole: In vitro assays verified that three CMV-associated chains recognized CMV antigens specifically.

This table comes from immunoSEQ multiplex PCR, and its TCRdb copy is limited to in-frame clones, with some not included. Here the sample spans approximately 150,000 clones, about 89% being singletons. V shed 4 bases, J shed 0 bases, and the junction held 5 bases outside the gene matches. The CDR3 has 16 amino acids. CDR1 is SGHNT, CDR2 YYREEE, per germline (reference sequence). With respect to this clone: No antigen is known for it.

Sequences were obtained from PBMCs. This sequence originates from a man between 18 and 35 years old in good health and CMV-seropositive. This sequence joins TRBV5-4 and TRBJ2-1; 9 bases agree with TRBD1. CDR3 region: CASSQGQGSSYNEQFF. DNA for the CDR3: TGTGCCAGCAGCCAGGGACAGGGCAGCTCCTACAATGAGCAGTTCTTC.